The source of this T cell receptor (beta chain) is a study of blood T cell repertoires in COVID-19. TCRdb keeps only in-frame clones here, not all; method: immunoSEQ multiplex PCR. In the table there are about 290,000 clones, around nine tenths of which are singletons. The CDR3 is made up of 19 amino acids. The V gene's germline CDR1 is MNHNY and CDR2 SVGAGI (reference sequence). Trimming cost V 5 bases and J 1 base; bases outside gene matches: 13. The V call is TRBV6-6, the J call TRBJ2-7; TRBD2 agrees at 14 bases. Sequencing was performed on PBMCs or T cells enriched from blood (not recorded which). This receptor was identified in a woman aged 40 to 55 who had recovered from COVID-19. CDR3 nucleotides: TGTGCCAGCAGTCAAACCGGGACTAGCGGGAGTAGGAGGTCCTACGAGCAGTACTTC. Its translation is CASSQTGTSGSRRSYEQYF.